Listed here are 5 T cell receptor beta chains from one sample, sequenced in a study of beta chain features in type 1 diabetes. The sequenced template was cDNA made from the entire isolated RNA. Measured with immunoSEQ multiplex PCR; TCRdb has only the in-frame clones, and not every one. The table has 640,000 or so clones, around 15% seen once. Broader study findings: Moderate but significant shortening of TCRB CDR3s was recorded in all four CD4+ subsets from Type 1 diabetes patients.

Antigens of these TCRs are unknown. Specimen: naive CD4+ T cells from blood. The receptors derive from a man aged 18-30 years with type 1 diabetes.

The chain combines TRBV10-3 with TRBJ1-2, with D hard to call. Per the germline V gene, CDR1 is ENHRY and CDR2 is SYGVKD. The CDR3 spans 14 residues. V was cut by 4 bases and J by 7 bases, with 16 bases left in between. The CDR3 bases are TGTGCCATCAGTGCGGGCAGCCCCTCTCCTGGCTACACCTTC. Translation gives CAISAGSPSPGYTF.

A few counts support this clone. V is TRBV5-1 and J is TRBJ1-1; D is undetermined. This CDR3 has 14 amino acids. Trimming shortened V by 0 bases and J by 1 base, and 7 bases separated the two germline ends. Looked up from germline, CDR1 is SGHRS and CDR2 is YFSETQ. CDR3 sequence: CASSLGFGNTEAFF. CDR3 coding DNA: TGCGCCAGCAGCTTGGGGTTTGGGAACACTGAAGCTTTCTTT.

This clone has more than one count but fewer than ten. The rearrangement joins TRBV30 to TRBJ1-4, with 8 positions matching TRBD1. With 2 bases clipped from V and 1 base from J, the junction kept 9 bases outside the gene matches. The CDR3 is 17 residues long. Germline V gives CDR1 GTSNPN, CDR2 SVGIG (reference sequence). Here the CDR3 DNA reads TGTGCCTGGAGTCCAGGGGGCTCTGGTCGAACTAATGAAAAACTGTTTTTT. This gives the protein CAWSPGGSGRTNEKLFF. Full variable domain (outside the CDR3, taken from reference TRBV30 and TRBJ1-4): SQTIHQWPATLVQPVGSPLSLECTVEGTSNPNLYWYRQAAGRGLQLLFYSVGIGQISSEVPQNLSASRPQDRQFILSSKKLLLSDSGFYLCAWSPGGSGRTNEKLFFGSGTQLSVL.

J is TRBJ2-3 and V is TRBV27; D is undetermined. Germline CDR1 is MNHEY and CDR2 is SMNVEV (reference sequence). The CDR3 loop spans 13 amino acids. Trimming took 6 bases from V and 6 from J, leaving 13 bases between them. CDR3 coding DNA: TGTGCCAGCAGCCCCTACTTGGTCGATACGCAGTATTTT. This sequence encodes CASSPYLVDTQYF.

The CDR3 protein is CASNGGGMNTEAFF. The CDR3 DNA is TGTGCCAGTAATGGGGGTGGAATGAACACTGAAGCTTTCTTT. V and J are TRBV19 and TRBJ1-1, with D perhaps TRBD1 (5 bases). CDR3 length: 14 residues. Germline V CDR1 and CDR2: LNHDA, SQIVND (reference sequence). Trimming took off 7 bases at V and 0 bases at J, with 12 bases between the two ends.